This is a list of T cell receptor beta chains from one sample in a study of vaccination and CD4 T cells after COVID-19. Their antigens are not known. TCRdb reprocessed the PCR reads via MiXCR and lists one record per CDR3 protein. The profile shows about 14,000 distinct CDR3 sequences, about 47% of them singletons. Sequencing was performed on CD4+ T cells from blood, cultured in vitro. These receptors all stem from a human donor who had recovered from COVID-19. The CDR3 runs from the conserved cysteine through the conserved F or W. The D gene is left open where the match is weak. Clone size, where shown, is once, few, many, or a class for clones that have expanded.

abundance	d_gene	v_gene	j_gene	CDR3nt	CDR3aa
few	-	TRBV6-1	TRBJ1-2	TGTGCCAGCAGCCAATTTCGCTATGGCTACACCTTC	CASSQFRYGYTF
-	TRBD1	TRBV27	TRBJ1-2	TGTGCCAGCCAGGGACAGGGAACCTATGGCTACACCTTC	CASQGQGTYGYTF
-	TRBD1	TRBV7-8	TRBJ1-5	TGTGCCAGCAGCCTCGGACAGGCTCTAAATCAGCCCCAGCATTTT	CASSLGQALNQPQHF
-	TRBD1	TRBV5-4	TRBJ2-7	TGTGCCAGCAGCGCAAATCCGGGACAGGGTCTCTACGAGCAGTACTTC	CASSANPGQGLYEQYF
-	TRBD2	TRBV2	TRBJ2-1	TGTGCCAGCAGTCCGGGACTAGCGAACAATGAGCAGTTCTTC	CASSPGLANNEQFF
once	-	TRBV29-1	TRBJ2-1	TGCAGCGTCTCGGGGTCGACTGACAATGAGCAGTTCTTC	CSVSGSTDNEQFF
few	TRBD1	TRBV20-1	TRBJ1-1	TGCAGTGCTAGAGGTACAGGGGGCTCGGCTGAAGCTTTCTTT	CSARGTGGSAEAFF
-	TRBD2	TRBV20-1	TRBJ2-1	TGCAGTGCTAGAGGTCGACTAGCGGGAGTTGTTTTTGAGCAGTTCTTC	CSARGRLAGVVFEQFF
-	-	TRBV2	TRBJ2-1	TGTGCCACCTCCTTTGAAAGGGGTTACAATGAGCAGTTCTTC	CATSFERGYNEQFF
few	TRBD1	TRBV7-8	TRBJ1-5	TGTGCCAGCAGCTTAGTCGGGACAGTGAATCAGCCCCAGCATTTT	CASSLVGTVNQPQHF
-	TRBD1	TRBV2	TRBJ2-2	TGTGCCAGCAGCTTAGAGCCGGGACAGTTCACCGGGGAGCTGTTTTTT	CASSLEPGQFTGELFF
-	TRBD1	TRBV3-1	TRBJ1-2	TGTGCCAGCAGCCACGGAGACAGGGCCGGCTACACCTTC	CASSHGDRAGYTF
-	-	TRBV6-1	TRBJ2-5	TGTGCCAGCACCGAAGGACTCCAAGAGACCCAGTACTTC	CASTEGLQETQYF
-	-	TRBV6-1	TRBJ1-5	TGTGCCAGCAGTGAAGCGGGAGGCCTGGGGCAGCCCCAGCATTTT	CASSEAGGLGQPQHF
-	-	TRBV10-3	TRBJ2-1	TGTGCCATCAGTCCGGGTGATTACAATGAGCAGTTCTTC	CAISPGDYNEQFF
-	-	TRBV6-2/TRBV6-3	TRBJ1-1	TGTGCCAGCACCTTCGAAGGCTACTTCACTGAAGCTTTCTTT	CASTFEGYFTEAFF
-	TRBD1	TRBV20-1	TRBJ1-2	TGCAGTGCTAGAGAGCGGACAGGGGGGAGTGGGTATGGCTACACCTTC	CSARERTGGSGYGYTF
few	-	TRBV3-1	TRBJ1-5	TGTGCCAGCAGCCCCCAGAGCAATCAGCCCCAGCATTTT	CASSPQSNQPQHF
once	-	TRBV7-2	TRBJ2-7	TGTGCCAGCAGCCCCGCCTACGAGCAGTACTTC	CASSPAYEQYF
few	-	TRBV18	TRBJ1-5	TGTGCCAGCTCACCAGGGGCGAATCAGCCCCAGCATTTT	CASSPGANQPQHF
-	TRBD2	TRBV20-1	TRBJ2-1	TGCAGTGCCAAAGGACTAGCCCATGAGCAGTTCTTC	CSAKGLAHEQFF
few	-	TRBV19	TRBJ1-1	TGTGCCAGTAGGAGGGAGGGTCAGGCTTTCTTT	CASRREGQAFF
-	-	TRBV5-5	TRBJ1-5	TGTGCCAGCAGCTTGAGGGGTACACAGCCCCAGCATTTT	CASSLRGTQPQHF
-	-	TRBV6-5	TRBJ1-5	TGTGCCAGCATCCCACCACGTTCCAGGGCAGGGAATCAGCCCCAGCATTTT	CASIPPRSRAGNQPQHF
-	-	TRBV28	TRBJ1-2	TGTGCCAGCAGCCACTCGTGGGGGTACCGCACCACCAACTATGGCTACACCTTC	CASSHSWGYRTTNYGYTF
-	-	TRBV21-1	TRBJ2-5	TGTGCCAGCAGCAAAGCGCTCACAGGGGGCGCAGAGACCCAGTACTTC	CASSKALTGGAETQYF
-	TRBD1	TRBV28	TRBJ2-1	TGTGCCAGCAGCCCGGCCAGGGGGCATGGCAATGAGCAGTTCTTC	CASSPARGHGNEQFF
-	-	TRBV6-1	TRBJ2-2	TGTGCCAGCAGCCTTACATCCACCGGGGAGCTGTTTTTT	CASSLTSTGELFF
few	-	TRBV7-9	TRBJ1-3	TGTGCCAGCAGCTCAGACGGTAGCTCTGGAAACACCATATATTTT	CASSSDGSSGNTIYF
medium-sized	TRBD2	TRBV6-4	TRBJ2-3	TGTGCCAGCAGTGACTCGCGGGAGACAGATACGCAGTATTTT	CASSDSRETDTQYF
-	-	TRBV20-1	TRBJ1-5	TGCAGTGCTGCCGGCCCCAGCGAGTCCCAGCCCCAGCATTTT	CSAAGPSESQPQHF
once	-	TRBV28	TRBJ2-7	TGTGCCAGCAGTTTACTAGCCGAGCAGTACTTC	CASSLLAEQYF
-	-	TRBV29-1	TRBJ2-7	TGCAGCGTTGAGGGAGCGGGTGACTCCTACGAGCAGTACTTC	CSVEGAGDSYEQYF
-	-	TRBV30	TRBJ2-1	TGTGCCTGGCAACTAGTCTCCTCATTCAATGAGCAGTTCTTC	CAWQLVSSFNEQFF
-	-	TRBV4-3	TRBJ2-6	TGCGCCAGCAGCCAAGATGCGTCATCCTCTGGGGCCAACGTCCTGACTTTC	CASSQDASSSGANVLTF
-	TRBD2	TRBV2	TRBJ2-1	TGTGCCAGCAGACGGACTAGCCAGAATGAGCAGTTCTTC	CASRRTSQNEQFF
-	TRBD2	TRBV10-3	TRBJ2-3	TGTGCCATCAGTGAGTCAGTGACTAGCGGGAACGCAGATACGCAGTATTTT	CAISESVTSGNADTQYF
few	-	TRBV27	TRBJ1-1	TGTGCCAGCAGTTCGTACCAGCTGAACACTGAAGCTTTCTTT	CASSSYQLNTEAFF
-	-	TRBV9	TRBJ2-5	TGTGCCAGCAGCGTAGAGGAGGGGACCCAGTACTTC	CASSVEEGTQYF
medium-sized	-	TRBV6-2/TRBV6-3	TRBJ1-5	TGTGCCAGCGGGGCGGTCAATCAGCCCCAGCATTTT	CASGAVNQPQHF
-	-	TRBV5-1	TRBJ2-7	TGCGCCAGCAGCTTGAGAAAGGGGAGCTACGAGCAGTACTTC	CASSLRKGSYEQYF
few	-	TRBV6-5	TRBJ1-2	TGTGCCAGCAGTTCCGAGGGGGAATATGGCTACACCTTC	CASSSEGEYGYTF
few	-	TRBV20-1	TRBJ2-7	TGCAGTGCTTTGGGCAGAGCCTACGAGCAGTACTTC	CSALGRAYEQYF
-	TRBD1	TRBV6-5	TRBJ1-2	TGTGCCAGCAGTTACAGGAGGACAGGGGGGGCCTATGGCTACACCTTC	CASSYRRTGGAYGYTF
once	TRBD2	TRBV20-1	TRBJ2-7	TGCAGTGCCTACTCAGCGGGAGCCTACGAGCAGTACTTC	CSAYSAGAYEQYF
-	TRBD1	TRBV20-1	TRBJ1-6	TGCAGTGCTGGGGACAGGGCGAATAATTCACCCCTCCACTTT	CSAGDRANNSPLHF
few	-	TRBV11-2	TRBJ1-2	TGTGCCAGCAGCTCCTCCGACAGACTCTATGGCTACACCTTC	CASSSSDRLYGYTF
few	-	TRBV6-1	TRBJ1-1	TGTGCCAGCAGTGATATGGTAGGACGAGCTTTCTTT	CASSDMVGRAFF
few	-	TRBV27	TRBJ1-6	TGTGCCAGCCGCGACCGAGGGGGTTATAATTCACCCCTCCACTTT	CASRDRGGYNSPLHF
few	-	TRBV29-1	TRBJ2-2	TGCAGCGCCTCGAGAGGTAGTACGAACACCGGGGAGCTGTTTTTT	CSASRGSTNTGELFF